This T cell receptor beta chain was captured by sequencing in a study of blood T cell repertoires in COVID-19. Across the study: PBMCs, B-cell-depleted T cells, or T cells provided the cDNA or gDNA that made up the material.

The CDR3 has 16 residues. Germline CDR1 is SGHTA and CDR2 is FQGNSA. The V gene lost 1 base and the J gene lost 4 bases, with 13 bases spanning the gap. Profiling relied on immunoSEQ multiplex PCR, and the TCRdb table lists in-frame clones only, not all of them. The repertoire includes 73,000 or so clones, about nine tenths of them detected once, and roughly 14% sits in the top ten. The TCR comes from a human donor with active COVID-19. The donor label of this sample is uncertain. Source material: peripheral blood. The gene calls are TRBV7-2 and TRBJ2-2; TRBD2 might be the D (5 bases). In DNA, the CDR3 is TGTGCCAGCAGCTTAGGGCGAGGGCGCATCACCGGGGAGCTGTTTTTT. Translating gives CASSLGRGRITGELFF.